The 27 T cell receptor beta chains presented below share a single source sample, sequenced in a study of blood T cell repertoires in COVID-19. Sequencing was performed with immunoSEQ multiplex PCR; in TCRdb, only in-frame clones are kept and a portion is missing. The sample holds around 95,000 clones, 88% seen once. What was sequenced was peripheral blood. These TCRs come from a human donor in a cohort sampled during active COVID-19.

The V call is TRBV18, the J call TRBJ1-2; 7 nucleotides match TRBD1. There are 15 residues in the CDR3. Looked up from germline, CDR1 is KGHSH and CDR2 is LQKENI. V dropped 6 bases and J dropped 8; count of bases not matched to a gene: 15. The CDR3 DNA reads as TGTGCCAGCTCCCCTAGGGGGCAGAGCCCTTCCGGCTACACCTTC. Its protein product is CASSPRGQSPSGYTF.

V and J are TRBV6-1 and TRBJ1-2; TRBD1 matches 8 bases. CDR3 size: 15 residues. Germline CDR1 reads MNHNS; CDR2 reads SASEGT. V shed 0 bases and J 4 bases; nucleotides not matched to a gene: 4. The CDR3 nucleotides are TGTGCCAGCAGTGAAGCAACAGGGGGAGGCTATGGCTACACCTTC. This sequence encodes CASSEATGGGYGYTF.

The chain couples TRBV20-1 to TRBJ1-6; no clear D gene. Germline values: CDR1 DFQATT, CDR2 SNEGSKA (reference sequence). Trimming shortened V by 3 bases and J by 7 bases, and 10 bases separated the two germline ends. The CDR3 has 13 amino acids. Here the CDR3 DNA reads TGCAGTGCTAGTAGCACTATGAATTCACCCCTCCACTTT. It codes for CSASSTMNSPLHF.

The chain uses TRBV10-2 and TRBJ1-1, with a possible D match to TRBD1 (6 bases). CDR3 length: 15 residues. V shed 0 bases and J shed 2 bases, with 10 bases lying between them. Germline CDR1 and CDR2: WSHSY and SAAADI. CDR3 loop: CASSESPDSNTEAFF. As DNA, the CDR3 is TGCGCCAGCAGTGAGTCACCGGACAGTAACACTGAAGCTTTCTTT.

The chain carries TRBV5-1 and TRBJ2-2; 9 nucleotides agree with TRBD2. CDR1 and CDR2 (germline): SGHRS, YFSETQ. The CDR3 sequence is 17 residues long. Trimming cost V 4 bases and J 1 base; bases outside gene matches: 8. The CDR3 nucleotides are TGCGCCAGCAGCCCCCGGGGAGCGGGAGGGAACACCGGGGAGCTGTTTTTT. Translating it yields CASSPRGAGGNTGELFF.

This clone was seen a single time. This sequence joins TRBV9 and TRBJ1-2; a possible D gene is TRBD1 (6 bases). The CDR3 is 14 amino acids. Trimming cost V 5 bases and J 4 bases, with 15 bases left between them. Looked up from germline, CDR1 is SGDLS and CDR2 is YYNGEE. In nucleotides, the CDR3 is TGTGCCAGCAGTGAAGGGGGGGACTCCTATGGCTACACCTTC. Its translation is CASSEGGDSYGYTF.

This clone came up a few times. CDR3 loop: CASKQGNTEAFF. The DNA for the CDR3 is TGCGCCAGCAAACAGGGGAACACTGAAGCTTTCTTT. This chain joins TRBV10-1 and TRBJ1-1; possible D gene TRBD1, 6 bases. This CDR3 has 12 amino acids. V gave up 7 bases and J gave up 1 base, with 7 bases separating them. Germline CDR1 reads WNHNN; CDR2 reads SYGVQD (reference sequence).

The V and J genes are TRBV29-1 and TRBJ2-4; 8 nucleotides agree with TRBD2. The CDR3 is 13 residues long. Per germline, CDR1 SQVTM and CDR2 ANQGSEA. The junction had 8 bases not matched to a gene; V was cut back by 5 bases and J by 8 bases. The CDR3 DNA reads as TGCAGCGTTTCCAGCGGGAGTGGGGACATTCAGTACTTC. Amino acid sequence: CSVSSGSGDIQYF. Full variable domain (rest looked up from reference TRBV29-1 and TRBJ2-4): SAVISQKPSRDICQRGTSLTIQCQVDSQVTMMFWYRQQPGQSLTLIATANQGSEATYESGFVIDKFPISRPNLTFSTLTVSNMSPEDSSIYLCSVSSGSGDIQYFGAGTRLSVL.

The chain uses TRBV11-2 and TRBJ1-3, with 7 nucleotides matching TRBD1. The CDR3 consists of 13 residues. V was clipped by 5 bases and J by 5 bases; unmatched bases: 3. The germline CDR1 and CDR2 sequences are SGHAT and FQNNGV. The CDR3 loop reads CASSRGQRNTIYF. The CDR3 DNA is TGTGCCAGCAGCCGGGGACAGCGAAACACCATATATTTT.

This chain uses TRBV20-1 with TRBJ1-5, with a tentative D call TRBD1 (5 bases). Trimming cost V 3 bases and J 6 bases, with 18 bases left between them. The germline V gene encodes CDR1 DFQATT and CDR2 SNEGSKA (reference sequence). The CDR3 is 15 amino acids. CDR3 sequence (DNA): TGCAGTGCTAGTCGGGAGGGTTTTGGGGCTCAGCCCCAGCATTTT. This encodes CSASREGFGAQPQHF.

This rearrangement joins TRBV6-2 or TRBV6-3 to TRBJ1-6; 9 bases map to TRBD1. The CDR3 is 15 residues long. V lost 5 bases to trimming and J lost 9 bases; unmatched junction nucleotides: 8. Germline V CDR1 and CDR2: MNHEY, SVGEGT. The DNA of the CDR3 is TGTGCCAGCAGTCGGGACAGGGCTTCGATTTCACCCCTCCACTTT. Translated: CASSRDRASISPLHF.

There are a few counts of this clone. The rearrangement uses TRBV9 and TRBJ1-2; TRBD1 matches at 7 bases. Germline trimming cut 5 bases from V and 5 bases from J; bases unmatched to any gene: 6. The CDR3 is 13 amino acids. Germline V gives CDR1 SGDLS, CDR2 YYNGEE. The chain's CDR3 is CASSEDRIYGYTF. CDR3 sequence (DNA): TGTGCCAGCAGTGAGGACAGGATTTATGGCTACACCTTC.

The gene calls are TRBV5-1 and TRBJ2-2, with 9 bases aligning to TRBD1. Trimming removed 3 bases from V and 5 bases from J; junction bases left unmatched: 5. The germline V gene has CDR1 SGHRS and CDR2 YFSETQ. This CDR3 region has 15 residues. The CDR3 here is CASSSQGARTGELFF. CDR3 DNA sequence: TGCGCCAGCAGCTCACAGGGGGCTAGAACCGGGGAGCTGTTTTTT.

As to this clone: The same CDR3 arises from other DNA sequences in this sample as well. V gene TRBV6-5 combines with J gene TRBJ2-3; the match to TRBD2 covers 15 bases. The CDR3 totals 15 residues. Trimming took 6 bases from V and 4 from J; bases not matched to a gene: 2. Germline V gene sequence: CDR1 MNHEY, CDR2 SVGAGI. The CDR3 DNA reads TGTGCCAGCAGGGGACTAGCGGGAGGTCCAGATACGCAGTATTTT. Translating gives CASRGLAGGPDTQYF.

The chain is built from TRBV12-3 or TRBV12-4 and TRBJ2-5; D uncertain. V lost 5 bases and J 5 bases, leaving 6 bases between the germline ends. This CDR3 is built from 11 residues. CDR3 amino acids: CASSPMETQYF. Written as DNA, the CDR3 is TGTGCCAGCAGTCCAATGGAGACCCAGTACTTC.

V gene TRBV13 combines with J gene TRBJ1-4; D is undetermined. The CDR3 consists of 16 residues. The V gene lost 4 bases and the J gene lost 5 bases, with 17 bases spanning the gap. The V gene's germline CDR1 is PRHDT and CDR2 FYEKMQ (reference sequence). CDR3 sequence (DNA): TGTGCCAGCAGCTCCCCAGGTGAAGGAAGGAATGAAAAACTGTTTTTT. Translated, it gives CASSSPGEGRNEKLFF.

The chain carries TRBV19 and TRBJ2-1; 8 bases map to TRBD1. CDR1 LNHDA and CDR2 SQIVND come from the germline V gene (reference sequence). The length of the CDR3 is 14 residues. V trimming: 6 bases; J trimming: 6 bases; junction bases outside the gene matches: 7. CDR3: CASRTGDYFNEQFF. CDR3 nucleotide sequence: TGTGCCAGTAGGACAGGGGATTACTTCAATGAGCAGTTCTTC.

The chain recombines TRBV7-2 with TRBJ2-1; maybe TRBD2 (6 bases). Germline CDR1 is SGHTA and CDR2 is FQGNSA. The CDR3 is 21 residues long. V lost 0 bases and J 1 base, leaving 25 bases between the germline ends. The CDR3 sequence: CASSLAGIRDFHKPSYNEQFF. CDR3 in DNA: TGTGCCAGCAGCTTAGCCGGAATCAGGGACTTCCACAAACCTTCCTACAATGAGCAGTTCTTC.

The CDR3 DNA sequence: TGTGCCAGCAGCCAGAGGCAGAACACTGAAGCTTTCTTT. This translates into CASSQRQNTEAFF. The chain is built from TRBV14 and TRBJ1-1; no reliable D call. The CDR3 consists of 13 residues. Germline lookup yields CDR1 SGHDN and CDR2 FVKESK. V lost 3 bases and J 1 base, leaving 6 bases between the germline ends.

This clone was observed a handful of times. The V call is TRBV5-6, the J call TRBJ2-5; 7 bases are a match to TRBD1. The CDR3 totals 17 residues. Germline V CDR1 and CDR2: SGHDT, YYEEEE. The V and J ends lost 0 bases and 5 bases, in that order; junction bases with no gene match: 13. This chain's CDR3 is CASSLDPGGVQGETQYF. The CDR3 bases are TGTGCCAGCAGCTTGGATCCAGGGGGTGTTCAGGGGGAGACCCAGTACTTC. The entire variable domain, with the rest obtained from reference TRBV5-6 and TRBJ2-5, is as follows: DAGVTQSPTHLIKTRGQQVTLRCSPKSGHDTVSWYQQALGQGPQFIFQYYEEEERQRGNFPDRFSGHQFPNYSSELNVNALLLGDSALYLCASSLDPGGVQGETQYFGPGTRLLVL.

CDR3 amino acids: CASSPRTGLNEKLFF. The CDR3 DNA sequence: TGTGCCAGCTCACCCAGGACAGGCCTTAATGAAAAACTGTTTTTT. The V and J genes are TRBV18 and TRBJ1-4; 7 nucleotides align to TRBD1. V lost 3 bases to trimming and J lost 4 bases; unmatched junction nucleotides: 5. The CDR3 extends over 15 amino acids. The V gene's germline CDR1 is KGHSH and CDR2 LQKENI.

This chain's CDR3 is CASSPPRVSYEQYF. Written as DNA, the CDR3 is TGTGCCAGCTCACCACCCAGGGTATCCTACGAGCAGTACTTC. The J gene is TRBJ2-7, the V gene TRBV18, with D maybe TRBD1 (5 bases). Germline V gives CDR1 KGHSH, CDR2 LQKENI. With 0 bases removed from V and 1 base from J, the gap between germline ends came to 7 bases. The CDR3 has 14 residues.

V is TRBV7-3 and J is TRBJ2-3; TRBD2 is a possible D gene (5 bases). The V end lost 1 base, the J end lost 6 bases, and 17 bases lay between the germline ends. CDR3 size: 16 residues. Germline-derived CDR1 and CDR2 are SGHTA and FQGTGA. The CDR3 reads CASSLRGKVASDTQYF. Here the CDR3 DNA reads TGTGCCAGCAGCTTAAGAGGGAAGGTAGCGTCGGATACGCAGTATTTT.

This chain links TRBV19 with TRBJ1-4, with 10 bases aligning to TRBD1. Trimming at V came to 3 bases and at J to 8 bases, leaving 12 bases not matched to a gene. Germline lookup yields CDR1 LNHDA and CDR2 SQIVND (reference sequence). This CDR3 is built from 17 residues. The CDR3 nucleotides are TGTGCCAGTAGTATTGGGGACAGGGGTCTTTTGGACGAAAAACTGTTTTTT. The encoded protein is CASSIGDRGLLDEKLFF.

The gene calls are TRBV2 and TRBJ1-5; D is perhaps TRBD1 (5 bases). V was pared by 3 bases and J by 2 bases, with 8 bases between. Looked up from germline, CDR1 is SNHLY and CDR2 is FYNNEI. This CDR3 has 14 residues. As DNA, the CDR3 is TGTGCCAGCAGTGACAGGGTCCGCAATCAGCCCCAGCATTTT. Translating it yields CASSDRVRNQPQHF.

This sequence joins TRBV10-3 and TRBJ2-1, with 10 bases identical to TRBD1. Trimming removed 2 bases from V and 7 bases from J; junction bases left unmatched: 2. The CDR3 has 14 residues. Germline V gives CDR1 ENHRY, CDR2 SYGVKD. This chain's CDR3 is CAISEGTGVNEQFF. CDR3 sequence (DNA): TGTGCCATCAGTGAGGGGACAGGGGTTAATGAGCAGTTCTTC.

This chain uses TRBV4-1 with TRBJ1-1, with a possible D match to TRBD1 (5 bases). The CDR3 sequence is 16 residues long. Deletions cut 2 bases from V and 6 bases from J, with 19 bases between. Germline lookup yields CDR1 MGHRA and CDR2 YSYEKL. The CDR3 here is CASSQRHGQGSAEAFF. The CDR3 DNA follows: TGCGCCAGCAGCCAAAGGCATGGCCAGGGTTCGGCTGAAGCTTTCTTT.